The 19 T cell receptor beta chains reported below all come from one sample, sequenced in a study of OX40 agonist ivuxolimab in advanced cancers. The library was built by means of the immunoSEQ multiplex PCR assay. TCRdb re-hosts the immuneACCESS table, in-frame sequences only. Its copies lack some clones; in the studies checked, an unresolved V gene accounts for under half of them, and the cause for the rest is not known. The sample table records about 61,000 clones; around 83% of these occur just once. Clones ranked in the top ten supply about 3.2% of the sample. The specimen was CD4+ or CD8+ T cells sorted from blood, collected in a trial of the OX40 agonist ivuxolimab. Every receptor here comes from an adult with an advanced solid tumor such as melanoma, head and neck, liver or kidney cancer.

The chain uses TRBV7-2 and TRBJ1-3; 7 nucleotides agree with TRBD1. The length of the CDR3 is 13 residues. Trimming cost V 5 bases and J 4 bases; bases outside gene matches: 2. Germline V CDR1 and CDR2: SGHTA, FQGNSA. The CDR3 loop reads CASSADRGNTIYF. CDR3 nucleotides: TGTGCCAGCAGCGCGGACAGGGGAAACACCATATATTTT.

This clone came up once. This chain uses TRBV30 with TRBJ1-5, with D perhaps TRBD1 (6 bases). Looked up from germline, CDR1 is GTSNPN and CDR2 is SVGIG (reference sequence). Trimming cost V 4 bases and J 4 bases, with 11 bases left between them. The CDR3 length is 13 residues. The CDR3 DNA follows: TGTGCCTGGACGGGGGGCTCGAATCAGCCCCAGCATTTT. Its protein is CAWTGGSNQPQHF.

V and J are TRBV11-2 and TRBJ1-2; no definite D call. CDR3 length: 14 residues. CDR1 and CDR2 from the germline V gene are SGHAT and FQNNGV. V was clipped by 5 bases and J by 4 bases, with 14 bases between them. The CDR3 loop reads CASSPGLRAYGYTF. As DNA, the CDR3 is TGTGCCAGCAGCCCTGGACTTCGAGCCTATGGCTACACCTTC.

The genes are TRBV10-1 and TRBJ1-3, with 11 bases matching TRBD1. After removal of 6 bases from V and 3 bases from J, the junction contained 7 bases not matched to a gene. This CDR3 is built from 16 residues. Germline V gene sequence: CDR1 WNHNN, CDR2 SYGVQD (reference sequence). The CDR3 region is CASSVGQGAYGNTIYF. The DNA of the CDR3 is TGCGCCAGCAGCGTAGGACAGGGGGCCTATGGAAACACCATATATTTT.

This clone was found once. This chain joins TRBV7-2 and TRBJ1-5, with 8 bases fitting TRBD1. V trimming: 2 bases; J trimming: 6 bases; junction bases outside the gene matches: 6. Germline CDR1 is SGHTA and CDR2 is FQGNSA. This CDR3 comprises 15 residues. CDR3 sequence (DNA): TGTGCCAGCAGCTTAACACAGGGGGGTGTTCAGCCCCAGCATTTT. It codes for CASSLTQGGVQPQHF.

This chain joins TRBV9 and TRBJ2-5; no reliable D call. CDR1 is SGDLS, CDR2 YYNGEE, per germline. V lost 0 bases, J lost 1 base, and 7 bases lay in between. This CDR3 has 14 residues. The CDR3 sequence: CASSVGNSQETQYF. The CDR3 region has the DNA TGTGCCAGCAGCGTAGGAAACTCCCAAGAGACCCAGTACTTC.

The rearrangement uses TRBV11-2 and TRBJ2-5; possibly TRBD2 for D (5 bases). The germline V gene encodes CDR1 SGHAT and CDR2 FQNNGV. With 5 bases removed from V and 5 bases from J, the gap between germline ends came to 12 bases. The CDR3 is made up of 13 amino acids. CDR3 amino acids: CASSLGITETQYF. The DNA of the CDR3 is TGTGCCAGCAGCCTCGGGATAACGGAGACCCAGTACTTC. Full variable domain (outside the CDR3, taken from reference TRBV11-2 and TRBJ2-5): EAGVAQSPRYKIIEKRQSVAFWCNPISGHATLYWYQQILGQGPKLLIQFQNNGVVDDSQLPKDRFSAERLKGVDSTLKIQPAKLEDSAVYLCASSLGITETQYFGPGTRLLVL.

The sample holds one count of this clone. This sequence joins TRBV14 and TRBJ2-7; D unresolved. This CDR3 is built from 14 residues. The V end lost 4 bases, the J end lost 5 bases, and 15 bases lay between the germline ends. From germline, CDR1 is SGHDN and CDR2 FVKESK. CDR3 nucleotides: TGTGCCAGCAGCCCGATCGATTTTCGTAACGAGCAGTACTTC. This sequence encodes CASSPIDFRNEQYF.

The chain employs TRBV28 and TRBJ2-7; D perhaps matches TRBD1 (6 bases). Germline CDR1 and CDR2: MDHEN and SYDVKM. V was trimmed by 5 bases and J by 3 bases, leaving 17 bases between them. The length of the CDR3 is 15 residues. The CDR3 region has the DNA TGTGCCAGCAGTCCCTTCGACAGGAAATTCTACGAGCAGTACTTC. It encodes CASSPFDRKFYEQYF.

The rearrangement links TRBV11-2 to TRBJ1-6, with a weak D call TRBD1 (6 bases). The CDR3 has 16 residues. The germline V gene encodes CDR1 SGHAT and CDR2 FQNNGV. Trimming left V 1 base short and J 9 bases short, with 16 bases between. The CDR3 here is CASSLVLGGGGSPLHF. The DNA for the CDR3 is TGTGCCAGCAGCTTAGTTTTAGGGGGAGGGGGTTCACCCCTCCACTTT. Complete variable domain (other parts from reference TRBV11-2 and TRBJ1-6): EAGVAQSPRYKIIEKRQSVAFWCNPISGHATLYWYQQILGQGPKLLIQFQNNGVVDDSQLPKDRFSAERLKGVDSTLKIQPAKLEDSAVYLCASSLVLGGGGSPLHFGNGTRLTVT.

The V call is TRBV7-8, the J call TRBJ2-2, with D perhaps matching TRBD2 (5 bases). This CDR3 is 14 amino acids long. Germline V gives CDR1 SGHVS, CDR2 FQNEAQ. Trimming shortened V by 5 bases and J by 6 bases, and 13 bases separated the two germline ends. The DNA for the CDR3 is TGTGCCAGCAGCCTCCAGGCGGGCGCCGGGGAGCTGTTTTTT. Its translation is CASSLQAGAGELFF.

The chain is built from TRBV5-4 and TRBJ1-6; TRBD1 matches at 7 bases. J gave up 10 bases and V 3 bases, and 7 bases lay outside the gene matches. Germline V CDR1 and CDR2: SGHNT, YYREEE (reference sequence). There are 14 residues in the CDR3. CDR3 sequence (DNA): TGTGCCAGCAGCTCTAGACAGGGACGATCACCCCTCCACTTT. Amino acid sequence: CASSSRQGRSPLHF. Variable domain in full (rest from reference TRBV5-4 and TRBJ1-6): ETGVTQSPTHLIKTRGQQVTLRCSSQSGHNTVSWYQQALGQGPQFIFQYYREEENGRGNFPPRFSGLQFPNYSSELNVNALELDDSALYLCASSSRQGRSPLHFGNGTRLTVT.

The CDR3 loop is CASSWAGRDYEQYF. Written as DNA, the CDR3 is TGTGCCAGCAGTTGGGCGGGCAGGGACTACGAGCAGTACTTC. This sequence joins TRBV27 and TRBJ2-7; D could derive from TRBD1 or TRBD2 (5 bases each). The CDR3 totals 14 residues. Germline V gene lookup returns CDR1 MNHEY and CDR2 SMNVEV (reference sequence). The V end was cut by 4 bases, the J end by 3 bases, with 13 bases between.

The CDR3 sequence is CASSVAGLAPGELFF. The CDR3 coding sequence is TGTGCCAGCAGCGTAGCAGGACTAGCTCCCGGGGAGCTGTTTTTT. This chain joins TRBV9 and TRBJ2-2, with TRBD2 identical over 8 bases. V lost 0 bases, J lost 6 bases, and 4 bases stayed unmatched. This CDR3 is 15 amino acids long. Germline values: CDR1 SGDLS, CDR2 YYNGEE.

The chain employs TRBV6-6 and TRBJ1-4; TRBD1 matches at 9 bases. Germline trimming cut 5 bases from V and 7 bases from J; bases unmatched to any gene: 8. The CDR3 extends over 15 amino acids. Looked up from germline, CDR1 is MNHNY and CDR2 is SVGAGI (reference sequence). Here the CDR3 DNA reads TGTGCCAGCAGTCAGGACAGGGGCATGGGTGAAAAACTGTTTTTT. Its translation: CASSQDRGMGEKLFF.

The chain links TRBV7-8 to TRBJ1-2, with TRBD1 identical over 10 bases. The length of the CDR3 is 15 residues. Germline CDR1 and CDR2: SGHVS and FQNEAQ. The ends lost 0 bases at V and 7 bases at J; junction bases unmatched: 5. The CDR3 DNA follows: TGTGCCAGCAGCTTAGCCGGGACAGGGGATTCTGGCTACACCTTC. Protein product: CASSLAGTGDSGYTF.

The rearrangement links TRBV27 to TRBJ1-2, with 7 bases fitting TRBD1. With V trimmed by 6 bases and J by 0 bases, 4 bases remained unmatched. Germline values: CDR1 MNHEY, CDR2 SMNVEV (reference sequence). CDR3 size: 14 residues. CDR3 amino acids: CASRGTDPNYGYTF. DNA for the CDR3: TGTGCCAGCAGGGGGACAGACCCTAACTATGGCTACACCTTC.

The gene calls are TRBV27 and TRBJ1-1; D may be TRBD1 (6 bases). V was trimmed by 3 bases and J by 6 bases, leaving 11 bases between them. The germline gives CDR1 MNHEY, CDR2 SMNVEV (reference sequence). This CDR3 spans 13 amino acids. CDR3 region: CASSFRGAAEAFF. CDR3 DNA: TGTGCCAGCAGTTTCCGGGGGGCCGCTGAAGCTTTCTTT.

The chain links TRBV18 to TRBJ2-5, with a tentative D call TRBD1 (5 bases). V lost 2 bases and J lost 5, with 15 bases in between. Germline V gene data show CDR1 as KGHSH and CDR2 as LQKENI. The CDR3 consists of 15 residues. The CDR3 is CASSPTGAYEETQYF. In DNA, the CDR3 is TGTGCCAGCTCACCAACAGGTGCCTATGAGGAGACCCAGTACTTC.